Listed here are 18 T cell receptor beta chains from one sample, sequenced in a study of metastatic and nonmetastatic thyroid tumors. Each patient went into thyroid surgery without having received any treatment. TCRdb re-clonotyped the PCR reads via MiXCR. Counted here are about 13,000 clones, 24% occurring once; the ten biggest clones make up approximately 59%. Sequenced: blood. Source of these receptors: a male donor with papillary thyroid cancer or a benign thyroid nodule (not recorded which). Some clones in this sample may be carry-over from other donors' samples.

The chain carries TRBV2 and TRBJ2-3; no reliable D call. CDR1 and CDR2 from the germline V gene are SNHLY and FYNNEI. The V end lost 8 bases, the J end lost 1 base, and 13 bases lay between the germline ends. The CDR3 sequence is 14 residues long. The CDR3 region is CASATMVGTDTQYF. The CDR3 DNA reads TGTGCCAGCGCAACTATGGTGGGCACAGATACGCAGTATTTT.

There are many counts of this clone. This rearrangement joins TRBV6-1 to TRBJ2-6, with D unclear. CDR3 length: 15 amino acids. The germline V gene encodes CDR1 MNHNS and CDR2 SASEGT. Trimming stripped 4 bases from V and 2 bases from J, with 9 bases between. In DNA, the CDR3 is TGTGCCAGCAGTGTCGAGACTGCTGGGGCCAACGTCCTGACTTTC. Protein product: CASSVETAGANVLTF.

This clone was detected only a few times. This chain links TRBV28 with TRBJ2-1; TRBD1 might be the D (6 bases). V gave up 6 bases and J gave up 4 bases, with 25 bases separating them. Per germline, CDR1 MDHEN and CDR2 SYDVKM. This CDR3 has 18 residues. This CDR3 reads CASRGGPGTRVGYNEQFF. The DNA for the CDR3 is TGTGCCAGCAGAGGCGGCCCCGGGACAAGGGTGGGGTACAATGAGCAGTTCTTC. The full variable domain, in which reference TRBV28 and TRBJ2-1 provide the parts outside the CDR3, is DVKVTQSSRYLVKRTGEKVFLECVQDMDHENMFWYRQDPGLGLRLIYFSYDVKMKEKGDIPEGYSVSREKKERFSLILESASTNQTSMYLCASRGGPGTRVGYNEQFFGPGTRLTVL.

This chain connects TRBV30 to TRBJ2-7; D might be TRBD2 (5 bases). Germline CDR1 is GTSNPN and CDR2 is SVGIG (reference sequence). The V and J ends lost 5 bases and 5 bases respectively, with 10 bases between them. This CDR3 contains 11 residues. The CDR3 coding sequence is TGTGCCTGGCGAGGGTGGGACGAGCAGTACTTC. Translated, it gives CAWRGWDEQYF.

Concerning this clone itself: Since a much larger clone is just one base distant, this may be a read error. No conserved phenylalanine or tryptophan is present at the end of the CDR3, so a read error is the likely explanation. J is TRBJ1-1 and V is TRBV6-1; no firm D call. Germline-derived CDR1 and CDR2 are MNHNS and SASEGT. This CDR3 spans 12 amino acids. Trimming took off 6 bases at V and 3 bases at J, with 8 bases between the two ends. The CDR3 reads CASRRSDTEAFY. Here the CDR3 DNA reads TGTGCCAGCAGGAGGTCGGACACTGAAGCTTTCTAT.

This clone was picked up a small number of times. CDR3 nucleotide sequence: TGTGCCAGCAGCTTCCTGGGGATTTACAATGAGCAGTTCTTC. Protein sequence: CASSFLGIYNEQFF. The chain couples TRBV12-3 or TRBV12-4 to TRBJ2-1; the D is unclear. The CDR3 is 14 residues long. Trimming took 6 bases from V and 4 from J, leaving 13 bases between them.

Notes on this clone: The junction departs from the called germline gene at one end, perhaps through a read error. The chain links TRBV15 to TRBJ2-7; D call uncertain. The CDR3 spans 14 residues. Germline CDR1 and CDR2: LNHNV and YYDKDF (reference sequence). The CDR3, as DNA: TGTGCCACCGCGAAGGGCAGGCAACTCTACGATCAGTACTTC. Translating gives CATAKGRQLYDQYF.

At least ten counts were recorded for this clone. This chain joins TRBV2 and TRBJ2-3, with D maybe TRBD2 (6 bases). Looked up from germline, CDR1 is SNHLY and CDR2 is FYNNEI. The V gene lost 7 bases and the J gene lost 0 bases, with 17 bases spanning the gap. The CDR3 spans 16 residues. This CDR3 is CASIRTWGTSTDTQYF. Written as DNA, the CDR3 is TGTGCCAGCATCCGAACGTGGGGGACTAGCACAGATACGCAGTATTTT.

This clone was detected many times. The chain links TRBV4-1 to TRBJ2-7, with D perhaps matching TRBD1 or TRBD2 (6 bases each). The V gene's germline CDR1 is MGHRA and CDR2 YSYEKL. This CDR3 comprises 17 residues. The V gene lost 0 bases and the J gene lost 3 bases, with 18 bases spanning the gap. In nucleotides, the CDR3 is TGCGCCAGCAGCCAAGACATGGGGACTGGGGACAACTACGAGCAGTACTTC. Amino acids: CASSQDMGTGDNYEQYF.

Only a few counts were recorded for this clone. The rearrangement links TRBV12-3 or TRBV12-4 to TRBJ2-2, with 14 bases fitting TRBD2. V lost 7 bases, J lost 5 bases, and 12 bases stayed unmatched. This CDR3 spans 18 amino acids. The CDR3 sequence: CASTRGTSGRVGTGELFF. The CDR3 DNA is TGTGCCAGCACCCGAGGGACTAGCGGGAGAGTGGGTACCGGGGAGCTGTTTTTT.

The chain joins TRBV27 to TRBJ2-2; D is possibly TRBD2 (5 bases). CDR3 length: 14 residues. V was shortened by 5 bases and J by 3 bases, with 10 bases between the two germline ends. Per the germline V gene, CDR1 is MNHEY and CDR2 is SMNVEV (reference sequence). CDR3: CASSVTTHTGELFF. Written as DNA, the CDR3 is TGTGCCAGCAGTGTGACTACTCACACCGGGGAGCTGTTTTTT.

This clone was picked up a small number of times. The CDR3 protein is CASNRGQGYNQPQHF. The CDR3 nucleotides read TGTGCCAGCAACCGAGGGCAGGGGTACAATCAGCCCCAGCATTTT. The J gene is TRBJ1-5, the V gene TRBV2; TRBD1 is a possible D gene (6 bases). Trimming took off 7 bases at V and 3 bases at J, with 16 bases between the two ends. Germline lookup yields CDR1 SNHLY and CDR2 FYNNEI. This CDR3 is 15 amino acids long.

The V and J genes are TRBV28 and TRBJ2-2; 7 bases map to TRBD2. In germline, CDR1 is MDHEN, CDR2 SYDVKM. CDR3 length equals 14 residues. The J segment lost 7 bases and the V segment lost 5 bases, leaving 7 bases of the junction unmatched. CDR3 sequence (DNA): TGTGCCAGCAGTCCGCATGGGGAGGGCGGGGAGCTGTTTTTT. Amino acids: CASSPHGEGGELFF.

The chain links TRBV20-1 to TRBJ2-3, with D perhaps matching TRBD2 (5 bases). V was shortened by 1 base and J by 2 bases, with 10 bases between the two germline ends. Germline CDR1 DFQATT, CDR2 SNEGSKA (reference sequence). CDR3 length: 14 residues. The CDR3 coding sequence is TGCAGTGCTAGAGGACTACCTCTCACAGATACGCAGTATTTT. Its translation is CSARGLPLTDTQYF.

This clone was detected a few times. The V call is TRBV2, the J call TRBJ1-2, with 7 bases identical to TRBD1. CDR3 length: 12 amino acids. Germline lookup yields CDR1 SNHLY and CDR2 FYNNEI. Losses at the gene ends were 7 bases for V and 4 bases for J; bases not matched to a gene: 3. The CDR3 DNA sequence: TGTGCCAGCACAGGGGGTACCTATGGCTACACCTTC. Translated: CASTGGTYGYTF. The whole variable domain, filled in from reference TRBV2 and TRBJ1-2, reads EPEVTQTPSHQVTQMGQEVILRCVPISNHLYFYWYRQILGQKVEFLVSFYNNEISEKSEIFDDQFSVERPDGSNFTLKIRSTKLEDSAMYFCASTGGTYGYTFGSGTRLTVV.

This clone was recorded a few times. The chain's CDR3 is CASSELDDRVQPQHF. CDR3 in DNA: TGTGCCAGCAGTGAATTAGATGACAGGGTTCAGCCCCAGCATTTT. The chain carries TRBV6-1 and TRBJ1-5, with 7 bases fitting TRBD1. The germline V gene encodes CDR1 MNHNS and CDR2 SASEGT. J was trimmed by 6 bases and V by 2 bases; bases with no gene match: 7. CDR3 length: 15 amino acids.

V and J are TRBV6-1 and TRBJ1-5; a weak D match, TRBD1 (5 bases). The V end was cut by 6 bases, the J end by 3 bases, with 21 bases between. Germline V gene data show CDR1 as MNHNS and CDR2 as SASEGT. The CDR3 spans 17 residues. The CDR3 loop reads CASSPPMGMGPNQPQHF. CDR3 DNA: TGTGCCAGCAGCCCTCCGATGGGGATGGGGCCCAATCAGCCCCAGCATTTT.

A remark on this clone: Additional DNA sequences in this sample encode the identical CDR3. This sequence joins TRBV2 and TRBJ2-7; 11 bases are shared with TRBD1. The junction had 3 bases not matched to a gene; V was cut back by 7 bases and J by 4 bases. Germline loops: CDR1 SNHLY, CDR2 FYNNEI. The CDR3 covers 13 residues. CDR3 sequence (DNA): TGTGCCAGCACTGGACAGGGGGCGTACGAGCAGTACTTC. It translates to CASTGQGAYEQYF.